This is a list of T cell receptor beta chains from one sample in a study of human T cells and chemical hapten exposure. MiXCR, run by TCRdb on the RACE reads, gives a single entry per CDR3 protein. This sample has roughly 250,000 distinct CDR3 sequences, with approximately 8.6% found just once. Material: whole blood, obtained in connection with sensitization to the hapten diphenylcyclopropenone (DPC). These receptors all come from a woman aged 35 to 49 with alopecia areata. Some clones in this sample may be carry-over from other donors' samples. CDR3s include the opening cysteine and the closing phenylalanine or tryptophan. D genes are given only for firm matches. Clone size appears in some rows only: once, few, many, or a class for an expanded clone.

V	D	size	J	DNA	CDR3
TRBV25-1	TRBD2	few	TRBJ2-7	TGTGCCAGCAGAGAGTCCGGGACTACGCTGTACGAGCAGTACTTC	CASRESGTTLYEQYF
TRBV15	-	-	TRBJ2-1	TGTGCCACCAGCATCACCCGAAGGGAGCAGTTCTTC	CATSITRREQFF
TRBV28	TRBD1	few	TRBJ1-1	TGTGCCAGCAGACCCCCGGCGGGGACAGGGGGCAACACTGAAGCTTTCTTT	CASRPPAGTGGNTEAFF
TRBV12-3/TRBV12-4	TRBD1	-	TRBJ2-3	TGTGCCAGTACCGGGACAGGGTACACAGATACGCAGTATTTT	CASTGTGYTDTQYF
TRBV28	TRBD2	-	TRBJ2-7	TGTGCCAGCACCGGGGGACTAGCGGTTTACGAGCAGTACTTC	CASTGGLAVYEQYF
TRBV7-6	TRBD1	few	TRBJ2-7	TGTGCCAGCAGCTTAGGTGTCGGACAGGGCCCCTCCGAGCAGTACTTC	CASSLGVGQGPSEQYF
TRBV20-1	TRBD1	-	TRBJ1-5	TGCAGTGCTAGAAACACCAACCTGGGACAGAATAGCAATCAGCCCCAGCATTTT	CSARNTNLGQNSNQPQHF
TRBV6-2/TRBV6-3	TRBD2	few	TRBJ2-2	TGTGCCAGCAGTTACTCGAGACTAGCGGGAGAGATCACCGGGGAGCTGTTTTTT	CASSYSRLAGEITGELFF
TRBV2	TRBD2	-	TRBJ2-7	TGTGCCAGCACGCGACTAGCGGGAGTCGACGAGCAGTACTTC	CASTRLAGVDEQYF
TRBV5-1	-	-	TRBJ1-5	TGCGCCAGCAGCTACGGGGGTAATCAGCCCCAGCATTTT	CASSYGGNQPQHF
TRBV6-2/TRBV6-3	-	-	TRBJ2-2	TGTGCCAGCAGCAACAGGGTAACCGGGGAGCTGTTTTTT	CASSNRVTGELFF
TRBV6-5	-	-	TRBJ2-1	TGTGCCAGCAGGCCCGGGACATACAATGAGCAGTTCTTC	CASRPGTYNEQFF
TRBV5-1	-	few	TRBJ2-1	TGCGCCAGCAGCTTGGTTGCCATTCGGGGGAATGAGCAGTTCTTC	CASSLVAIRGNEQFF
TRBV20-1	TRBD2	few	TRBJ2-1	TGCAGTGCTCCGGGAGGAGGGTACAATGAGCAGTTCTTC	CSAPGGGYNEQFF
TRBV5-1	TRBD2	few	TRBJ2-3	TGCGCCAGCAGCATGACTAGCGGCACAGATACGCAGTATTTT	CASSMTSGTDTQYF
TRBV5-1	-	-	TRBJ1-1	TGCGCCAGCATCGGCCACAGAGCTGAAGCTTTCTTT	CASIGHRAEAFF
TRBV6-5	TRBD1	few	TRBJ1-3	TGTGCCAGCAGTTCCCGAAGGGGGCACGGAAACACCATATATTTT	CASSSRRGHGNTIYF
TRBV6-2/TRBV6-3	TRBD1	-	TRBJ2-1	TGTGCCAGCAGCTTCACATTACGGACAGGGAGCTCCTACAATGAGCAGTTCTTC	CASSFTLRTGSSYNEQFF
TRBV7-2	-	-	TRBJ2-3	TGTGCCAGCAGCAGGGCCCCGAGGGGTGGCGGCGGGGATACGCAGTATTTT	CASSRAPRGGGGDTQYF
TRBV29-1	-	-	TRBJ2-1	TGCAGCTCAAAGGGGCTCAGCTCCTACAATGAGCAGTTCTTC	CSSKGLSSYNEQFF
TRBV29-1	TRBD2	few	TRBJ2-2	TGCAGCGTTGGCGGTTGGCGGGAGACCGGGGAGCTGTTTTTT	CSVGGWRETGELFF
TRBV10-3	-	few	TRBJ2-1	TGTGCCATCAGTGAGTCGATAACCTTATCCAATGAGCAGTTCTTC	CAISESITLSNEQFF
TRBV5-1	TRBD1	few	TRBJ2-1	TGCGCCAGCAGCAGAGCCGGGACAGGGGGCAGGGATGAGCAGTTCTTC	CASSRAGTGGRDEQFF
TRBV7-2	-	-	TRBJ1-3	TGTGCCAGCAGCTCGGAACTCTGGGAAAACACCATATATTTT	CASSSELWENTIYF
TRBV5-1	-	-	TRBJ1-2	TGCGCCAGCAGCTTGGGAGGAGAGGATGGCTACACCTTC	CASSLGGEDGYTF
TRBV28	TRBD2	few	TRBJ2-7	TGTGCCAGCAGTTTATTGGCTAGCGGGAGGGCCTGGCTTTCCGAGCAGTACTTC	CASSLLASGRAWLSEQYF
TRBV5-6	TRBD1	many	TRBJ1-1	TGTGCCAGCAGCTTACAGGGGGTTTATGAAGCTTTCTTT	CASSLQGVYEAFF
TRBV19	TRBD1	-	TRBJ1-5	TGTGCCAGTAGTCCCCGGGACAGGGGTCGGAATCAGCCCCAGCATTTT	CASSPRDRGRNQPQHF
TRBV6-5	-	few	TRBJ2-7	TGTGCCAGCAGTGACAGGATCTCCTACGAGCAGTACTTC	CASSDRISYEQYF
TRBV5-1	-	many	TRBJ1-6	TGCGCCAGCAGCCCGGCCCCAGGGGCCTCCTATAATTCACCCCTCCACTTT	CASSPAPGASYNSPLHF
TRBV29-1	-	-	TRBJ2-7	TGCAGCGTACGGGACATACGGTACGAGCAGTACTTC	CSVRDIRYEQYF
TRBV28	-	-	TRBJ1-4	TGTGCCAGCGCGGCACGTGGTGAAAAACTGTTTTTT	CASAARGEKLFF
TRBV12-3/TRBV12-4	TRBD2	-	TRBJ2-1	TGTGCCAGCAGTGACCCGACTAGCGGGTTGTCCTACAATGAGCAGTTCTTC	CASSDPTSGLSYNEQFF
TRBV10-3	-	-	TRBJ2-7	TGTGCCATCAGTGAGATCGGGGGTAGGGCCAGCTCCTACGAGCAGTACTTC	CAISEIGGRASSYEQYF
TRBV28	-	-	TRBJ1-5	TGTGCCAGCCTCCCCTTGGGGGCTAATAGCAATCAGCCCCAGCATTTT	CASLPLGANSNQPQHF
TRBV5-1	-	few	TRBJ2-6	TGCGCCAGCAGCATGGAAGGGTATGGGGCCAACGTCCTGACTTTC	CASSMEGYGANVLTF
TRBV20-1	-	few	TRBJ2-1	TGCAGTGCTAGACCCTCGGGGCGTGAGCAGTTCTTC	CSARPSGREQFF
TRBV2	-	few	TRBJ2-7	TGTGCCAGCAGTGAGGGCCAGTCCTACAGGCAGTACTTC	CASSEGQSYRQYF
TRBV20-1	TRBD1	many	TRBJ1-4	TGCAGTGCTAGAGTAATGGGACAGGATGAAAAACTGTTTTTT	CSARVMGQDEKLFF
TRBV5-1	-	few	TRBJ2-4	TGCGCCAGCAGCTTGGAAGCGTCGCGGGCAACCAAAAACATTCAGTACTTC	CASSLEASRATKNIQYF
TRBV10-3	TRBD2	few	TRBJ2-1	TGTGCCATCACTAAGCGGGAGAGCTCCTACAATGAGCAGTTCTTC	CAITKRESSYNEQFF